This TCR beta chain was profiled in a study of blood T cell repertoires in COVID-19. About the research overall: COVID-19 samples from acute and convalescent phases originated in the United States, Italy and Spain.

J gave up 9 bases and V 6 bases, and 3 bases lay outside the gene matches. Germline CDR1 is MDHEN and CDR2 is SYDVKM. The CDR3 consists of 13 residues. In the original workflow: For nucleated cells, counts were estimated from reference gene primer amplification. Sequencing was performed with immunoSEQ multiplex PCR; in TCRdb, only in-frame clones are kept and a portion is missing. That table gives V, J and clone size, and the DNA gave D and trimming. The sample consists of approximately 86,000 clones, 80% of them appearing once. Sequenced material: peripheral blood. The V gene is TRBV28, the J gene TRBJ1-6; 9 bases fit TRBD1. The source is an older woman with acute or convalescent COVID-19. DNA for the CDR3: TGTGCCAGCAGCTGGGACAGGGTTTCACCCCTCCACTTT. Its protein product is CASSWDRVSPLHF. Variable domain in full (rest from reference TRBV28 and TRBJ1-6): DVKVTQSSRYLVKRTGEKVFLECVQDMDHENMFWYRQDPGLGLRLIYFSYDVKMKEKGDIPEGYSVSREKKERFSLILESASTNQTSMYLCASSWDRVSPLHFGNGTRLTVT.